Listed here are 26 T cell receptor beta chains from one sample, sequenced in a study of T cell responses to AZD1222 COVID-19 vaccine. Measured with immunoSEQ multiplex PCR; TCRdb has only the in-frame clones, and not every one. This table has approximately 89,000 clones, about nine tenths appearing once. Material: peripheral blood, obtained on day 0 of MenACWY control vaccination. All receptors derive from an adult in good health.

The chain employs TRBV6-5 and TRBJ1-5; D might be TRBD1 (6 bases). Between the trimmed V and J ends, which lost 7 bases and 6 bases, there was a span of 16 bases. Germline assignment: CDR1 MNHEY and CDR2 SVGAGI. This CDR3 is built from 14 residues. For the CDR3, the DNA is TGTGCCAGCATTTCACAGGGAGTCGGTCAGCCCCAGCATTTT. It specifies CASISQGVGQPQHF.

The chain couples TRBV28 to TRBJ1-5; D perhaps matches TRBD1 (5 bases). Trimming removed 6 bases at V and 4 bases at J, with 19 bases between. Germline V CDR1 and CDR2: MDHEN, SYDVKM. This CDR3 is built from 16 residues. The CDR3 spells CASRPDAGMMNQPQHF. The CDR3, as DNA: TGTGCCAGCAGGCCTGACGCAGGGATGATGAATCAGCCCCAGCATTTT.

This chain uses TRBV5-8 with TRBJ2-7, with a tentative D call TRBD2 (6 bases). CDR1 SGHTS and CDR2 YDEGEE come from the germline V gene. V was trimmed by 8 bases and J by 7 bases, leaving 19 bases between them. This CDR3 has 13 amino acids. The CDR3 DNA reads TGTGCCAGTGACCCAGGGAGGCCTATGGAGCAGTACTTC. Encoded protein: CASDPGRPMEQYF. Filled out from reference TRBV5-8 and TRBJ2-7, the complete variable domain reads EAGVTQSPTHLIKTRGQQATLRCSPISGHTSVYWYQQALGLGLQFLLWYDEGEERNRGNFPPRFSGRQFPNYSSELNVNALELEDSALYLCASDPGRPMEQYFGPGTRLTVT.

This clone appeared a few times. The rearrangement joins TRBV28 to TRBJ2-7; the match to TRBD1 covers 9 bases. Germline CDR1 and CDR2: MDHEN and SYDVKM. V shed 6 bases and J 5 bases; nucleotides not matched to a gene: 8. The CDR3 consists of 14 residues. The CDR3 nucleotides read TGTGCCAGCAGACACCAGACAGGGGGGAACGAGCAGTACTTC. As protein: CASRHQTGGNEQYF. Full variable domain (outside the CDR3, taken from reference TRBV28 and TRBJ2-7): DVKVTQSSRYLVKRTGEKVFLECVQDMDHENMFWYRQDPGLGLRLIYFSYDVKMKEKGDIPEGYSVSREKKERFSLILESASTNQTSMYLCASRHQTGGNEQYFGPGTRLTVT.

The CDR3 sequence is CASSQDRRVMSSGNTIYF. CDR3 bases: TGCGCCAGCAGCCAGGACCGAAGGGTGATGAGCTCTGGAAACACCATATATTTT. This chain links TRBV4-1 with TRBJ1-3; D not certain. Trimming pared 3 bases from V and 0 bases from J, leaving 18 bases between. The CDR3 is 18 amino acids. Germline lookup yields CDR1 MGHRA and CDR2 YSYEKL.

The V gene is TRBV4-3, the J gene TRBJ2-1; unclear D gene. Looked up from germline, CDR1 is LGHNA and CDR2 is YSLEER. This CDR3 region has 15 residues. The V and J ends lost 0 bases and 6 bases respectively, with 12 bases between them. The CDR3 sequence: CASSQERLDPNEQFF. Here the CDR3 DNA reads TGCGCCAGCAGCCAAGAGAGGCTAGATCCCAATGAGCAGTTCTTC.

The chain employs TRBV9 and TRBJ2-1; 15 positions match TRBD2. CDR3 size: 14 residues. The junction had 2 bases not matched to a gene; V was cut back by 3 bases and J by 10 bases. The germline V gene has CDR1 SGDLS and CDR2 YYNGEE. In nucleotides, the CDR3 is TGTGCCAGCAGCGCCGGGACTAGCGGGGGGGAGCAGTTCTTC. Translated, it gives CASSAGTSGGEQFF. The full variable domain, in which reference TRBV9 and TRBJ2-1 provide the parts outside the CDR3, is DSGVTQTPKHLITATGQRVTLRCSPRSGDLSVYWYQQSLDQGLQFLIQYYNGEERAKGNILERFSAQQFPDLHSELNLSSLELGDSALYFCASSAGTSGGEQFFGPGTRLTVL.

The chain combines TRBV6-1 with TRBJ1-6; maybe TRBD1 (5 bases). From germline, CDR1 is MNHNS and CDR2 SASEGT. The CDR3 runs to 14 residues. V shed 3 bases and J shed 6 bases, with 9 bases lying between them. CDR3 amino acids: CASSEVQGNSPLHF. The DNA for the CDR3 is TGTGCCAGCAGTGAGGTGCAGGGTAATTCACCCCTCCACTTT.

J is TRBJ2-1 and V is TRBV10-3; a weak D match, TRBD2 (6 bases). Trimming removed 6 bases at V and 5 bases at J, with 20 bases between. Germline CDR1 is ENHRY and CDR2 is SYGVKD. CDR3 length: 16 amino acids. This CDR3 is CAIRRFGEEINNEQFF. In DNA, the CDR3 is TGTGCCATCAGAAGATTCGGGGAGGAAATTAACAATGAGCAGTTCTTC.

The chain uses TRBV7-9 and TRBJ2-3; tentatively, D is TRBD2 (6 bases). Trimming took 3 bases from V and 6 from J, leaving 16 bases between them. CDR3 length: 15 residues. CDR1 SEHNR and CDR2 FQNEAQ come from the germline V gene (reference sequence). CDR3 DNA: TGTGCCAGCAGCTTCCCCGGGAGTAAGTCCGATACGCAGTATTTT. Protein sequence: CASSFPGSKSDTQYF.

CDR3 coding DNA: TGTGCCAGCAGTTTTCAATATAAGGGCAATCAGCCCCAGCATTTT. Translated, it gives CASSFQYKGNQPQHF. The V call is TRBV27, the J call TRBJ1-5; D not certain. There are 15 residues in the CDR3. Per the germline V gene, CDR1 is MNHEY and CDR2 is SMNVEV (reference sequence). The germline V and J ends were trimmed by 3 bases and 2 bases, with 11 bases remaining between them.

This sequence joins TRBV19 and TRBJ1-1; D ambiguous. Germline V gives CDR1 LNHDA, CDR2 SQIVND (reference sequence). Trimming took off 4 bases at V and 0 bases at J, with 6 bases between the two ends. This CDR3 comprises 13 residues. CDR3: CASSSVMNTEAFF. In nucleotides, the CDR3 is TGTGCCAGTAGTAGCGTCATGAACACTGAAGCTTTCTTT. Drawing the rest from reference TRBV19 and TRBJ1-1, the complete variable domain is DGGITQSPKYLFRKEGQNVTLSCEQNLNHDAMYWYRQDPGQGLRLIYYSQIVNDFQKGDIAEGYSVSREKKESFPLTVTSAQKNPTAFYLCASSSVMNTEAFFGQGTRLTVV.

The chain joins TRBV6-5 to TRBJ1-2; 7 bases line up with TRBD1. Germline CDR1 and CDR2: MNHEY and SVGAGI. The CDR3 consists of 12 residues. With V trimmed by 6 bases and J by 7 bases, 5 bases remained unmatched. The CDR3 sequence: CASSPRGIGYTF. The CDR3 DNA reads as TGTGCCAGCAGCCCCAGGGGGATTGGCTACACCTTC.

V usage is TRBV10-3 and J usage is TRBJ1-6; 7 nucleotides align to TRBD1. The CDR3 runs to 15 residues. CDR1 is ENHRY and CDR2 is SYGVKD in the germline V gene. J lost 9 bases, V lost 0 bases, and 5 bases had no gene match. The CDR3 DNA sequence: TGTGCCATCAGTGAGTCTGACAGGGCAGCTTCACCCCTCCACTTT. Translation gives CAISESDRAASPLHF.

The chain links TRBV3-1 (or the pseudogene TRBV3-2) to TRBJ1-2; D gene uncertain. Germline CDR1 and CDR2: LGHDT and YNNKEL (reference sequence). Trimming left V 3 bases short and J 4 bases short, with 6 bases between. The CDR3 length is 12 residues. The CDR3 region is CASSQGAYGYTF. The CDR3 DNA reads as TGTGCCAGCAGCCAGGGAGCCTATGGCTACACCTTC.

The chain combines TRBV5-4 with TRBJ2-7; a weak D match, TRBD1 (5 bases). Germline V gene sequence: CDR1 SGHNT, CDR2 YYREEE (reference sequence). Trimming removed 3 bases at V and 4 bases at J, with 17 bases between. The CDR3 contains 15 residues. The CDR3 here is CASSSGRSGQYEQYF. The CDR3 DNA reads as TGTGCCAGCAGCTCAGGACGCTCAGGGCAATACGAGCAGTACTTC.

The V gene is TRBV11-2, the J gene TRBJ2-5; D might be TRBD1 or TRBD2, each matching 5 bases. The V end lost 0 bases, the J end lost 7 bases, and 18 bases lay between the germline ends. The CDR3 covers 16 residues. Germline CDR1 and CDR2: SGHAT and FQNNGV. Here the CDR3 DNA reads TGTGCCAGCAGCTTAGACGGCGTTGGGACGGGAAGGACCCAGTACTTC. Its protein is CASSLDGVGTGRTQYF.

This clone was recorded only once. The chain is built from TRBV30 and TRBJ2-1; possibly TRBD2 for D (7 bases). Trimming left V 8 bases short and J 8 bases short, with 22 bases between. Germline lookup yields CDR1 GTSNPN and CDR2 SVGIG (reference sequence). This CDR3 has 14 residues. Written as DNA, the CDR3 is TGTGCCATACGGCAGGGATGGGGGGGCGATGAGCAGTTCTTC. The encoded protein is CAIRQGWGGDEQFF.

The chain recombines TRBV7-4 with TRBJ1-5, with 7 bases fitting TRBD1. This CDR3 contains 18 residues. Per germline, CDR1 SGHVT and CDR2 SQSDAQ. The ends lost 7 bases at V and 0 bases at J; junction bases unmatched: 15. The CDR3 DNA follows: TGTGCCAGCACCCCAAACCCGGACAGGCCCTATAGCAATCAGCCCCAGCATTTT. The encoded protein is CASTPNPDRPYSNQPQHF. The full variable domain, its missing parts supplied by reference TRBV7-4 and TRBJ1-5, is GAGVSQSPRYKVAKRGRDVALRCDSISGHVTLYWYRQTLGQGSEVLTYSQSDAQRDKSGRPSGRFSAERPERSVSTLKIQRTEQGDSAVYLCASTPNPDRPYSNQPQHFGDGTRLSIL.

This chain uses TRBV9 with TRBJ1-2; D not resolved. The germline CDR1 and CDR2 sequences are SGDLS and YYNGEE. The germline V and J ends were trimmed by 1 base and 8 bases, with 9 bases remaining between them. The CDR3 contains 12 residues. CDR3 sequence: CASSVYGSGYTF. In DNA form, the CDR3 reads TGTGCCAGCAGCGTATATGGGAGCGGCTACACCTTC. The entire variable domain, with the rest obtained from reference TRBV9 and TRBJ1-2, is as follows: DSGVTQTPKHLITATGQRVTLRCSPRSGDLSVYWYQQSLDQGLQFLIQYYNGEERAKGNILERFSAQQFPDLHSELNLSSLELGDSALYFCASSVYGSGYTFGSGTRLTVV.

The chain employs TRBV5-6 and TRBJ1-2; 7 bases are a match to TRBD1. Germline CDR1 is SGHDT and CDR2 is YYEEEE. J gave up 8 bases and V 5 bases, and 9 bases lay outside the gene matches. CDR3 length: 13 amino acids. CDR3: CASSTGTDPGYTF. The CDR3 DNA is TGTGCCAGCAGTACCGGGACAGACCCGGGCTACACCTTC. The variable domain in full, with the rest retrieved from reference TRBV5-6 and TRBJ1-2, is DAGVTQSPTHLIKTRGQQVTLRCSPKSGHDTVSWYQQALGQGPQFIFQYYEEEERQRGNFPDRFSGHQFPNYSSELNVNALLLGDSALYLCASSTGTDPGYTFGSGTRLTVV.

J is TRBJ1-6 and V is TRBV2; a possible D gene is TRBD1 (5 bases). Trimming shortened V by 4 bases and J by 6 bases, and 10 bases separated the two germline ends. Germline assignment: CDR1 SNHLY and CDR2 FYNNEI. This CDR3 has 14 residues. In nucleotides, the CDR3 is TGTGCCAGCAGTGGGGGGGAAAGTAATTCACCCCTCCACTTT. This sequence encodes CASSGGESNSPLHF.

The V and J genes are TRBV28 and TRBJ2-3, with unresolved D. The CDR3 runs to 13 residues. V shed 3 bases and J shed 2 bases, with 6 bases lying between them. Germline values: CDR1 MDHEN, CDR2 SYDVKM. CDR3 amino acids: CASSLGFTDTQYF. The CDR3 DNA sequence: TGTGCCAGCAGTTTGGGCTTCACAGATACGCAGTATTTT.

The chain links TRBV6-1 to TRBJ1-5, with D uncertain. Germline CDR1 reads MNHNS; CDR2 reads SASEGT. Trimming removed 2 bases at V and 4 bases at J, with 9 bases between. This CDR3 is built from 14 residues. The CDR3: CASSENRPNQPQHF. The CDR3, as DNA: TGTGCCAGCAGTGAAAACAGACCTAATCAGCCCCAGCATTTT.

This chain connects TRBV12-3 or TRBV12-4 to TRBJ2-1; possible D gene TRBD2, 5 bases. This CDR3 has 13 amino acids. V was cut by 11 bases and J by 0 bases, with 11 bases left in between. CDR3 nucleotide sequence: TGTGCCGTCGCGGGTAGCTCCTACAATGAGCAGTTCTTC. It specifies CAVAGSSYNEQFF.

The chain uses TRBV5-1 and TRBJ2-1, with 14 bases that match TRBD2. This CDR3 contains 13 residues. The V gene end was trimmed by 9 bases and the J gene end by 8 bases; junction bases not matched to a gene: 4. Germline V lookup: CDR1 SGHRS, CDR2 YFSETQ. CDR3 residues: CATGTSGSDEQFF. CDR3 DNA sequence: TGCGCCACGGGGACTAGCGGGAGTGATGAGCAGTTCTTC.